These T cell receptor beta chains were read from a single sample in a study of blood T cell repertoires in COVID-19. The table came from immunoSEQ multiplex PCR; TCRdb's copy has only in-frame clones and leaves some out. The repertoire includes about 42,000 clones, around 90% of them detected once, and around 25% sits in the top ten. Material for sequencing was peripheral blood. The receptors derive from a woman of 80 years or more in a cohort sampled during active or convalescent COVID-19. CDR3s include the opening cysteine and the closing phenylalanine or tryptophan. D genes are given only for firm matches. Part of the rows lack a size; the others show once, few, many or a class for expanded clones.

>TRBV4-3|once|TRBJ2-2|TRBD1
CASSPTGAGTGELFF
TGCGCCAGCAGCCCCACAGGGGCGGGCACCGGGGAGCTGTTTTTT
>TRBV27|NA|TRBJ1-2|NA
CASGEGQGLGYTF
TGTGCCAGCGGGGAAGGGCAGGGACTCGGCTACACCTTC
>TRBV6-5|NA|TRBJ2-7|NA
CASNYGIAYEQYF
TGTGCCAGCAACTACGGGATAGCCTACGAGCAGTACTTC
>TRBV2|NA|TRBJ1-5|NA
CASTTRGGSQPQHF
TGTGCCAGCACCACAAGGGGGGGTTCGCAGCCCCAGCATTTT
>TRBV7-9|NA|TRBJ1-1|NA
CASGGRTEAFF
TGTGCCAGCGGAGGGAGAACTGAAGCTTTCTTT
>TRBV5-4|NA|TRBJ2-3|TRBD2
CASSSPSGRTADTQYF
TGTGCCAGCAGTTCCCCTAGCGGGAGGACAGCAGATACGCAGTATTTT
>TRBV10-2|NA|TRBJ1-6|NA
CASSEGGGGLPAPLHF
TGCGCCAGCAGTGAGGGGGGAGGAGGGCTCCCTGCGCCCCTCCACTTT
>TRBV4-3|NA|TRBJ2-5|TRBD1
CASSQGQGYETQYF
TGCGCCAGCAGCCAAGGACAGGGGTACGAGACCCAGTACTTC
>TRBV28|medium-sized|TRBJ2-3|TRBD2
CASSIGGSTDTQYF
TGTGCCAGCAGCATCGGGGGGAGCACAGATACGCAGTATTTT
>TRBV7-8|NA|TRBJ1-1|NA
CASSLAGGNTEAFF
TGTGCCAGCAGCTTAGCCGGGGGGAACACTGAAGCTTTCTTT
>TRBV19|NA|TRBJ2-7|TRBD1
CASSTQTRTGSYEQYF
TGTGCCAGTAGTACCCAAACCCGGACAGGCTCCTACGAGCAGTACTTC
>TRBV29-1|NA|TRBJ2-5|TRBD2
CSALGGAGETQYF
TGCAGCGCTCTCGGGGGGGCGGGGGAGACCCAGTACTTC
>TRBV6-2/TRBV6-3|few|TRBJ1-1|NA
CASSPTGSSMNTEAFF
TGTGCCAGCAGTCCCACCGGGAGTTCCATGAACACTGAAGCTTTCTTT
>TRBV10-1|few|TRBJ1-1|TRBD1
CASSPTGGLRTEAFF
TGCGCCAGCAGTCCGACAGGGGGCCTGCGCACTGAAGCTTTCTTT
>TRBV5-1|NA|TRBJ1-1|NA
CASSLGARAGRTEAFF
TGCGCCAGCAGCTTGGGTGCGAGAGCAGGGCGAACTGAAGCTTTCTTT
>TRBV5-6|once|TRBJ1-1|NA
CASSLLRGTLNTEAFF
TGTGCCAGCAGCTTGTTGAGGGGGACCCTGAACACTGAAGCTTTCTTT
>TRBV4-1|NA|TRBJ2-1|NA
CASSQSLVTEQFF
TGCGCCAGCAGCCAATCCCTAGTAACTGAGCAGTTCTTC
>TRBV3-1/TRBV3-2|few|TRBJ1-5|NA
CASSQVSNQPQHF
TGTGCCAGCAGTCAGGTGAGCAATCAGCCCCAGCATTTT
>TRBV3-1/TRBV3-2|NA|TRBJ2-3|TRBD2
CASSHFTSGLAGETDTQYF
TGTGCCAGCAGCCATTTCACCTCGGGACTAGCGGGAGAGACAGATACGCAGTATTTT
>TRBV27|once|TRBJ1-3|TRBD1
CANKITGDSGNTIYF
TGTGCCAACAAAATAACAGGGGACTCTGGAAACACCATATATTTT
>TRBV24-1|NA|TRBJ2-1|TRBD2
CATSGGLASSNEQFF
TGTGCCACCAGTGGGGGACTAGCGTCGAGCAATGAGCAGTTCTTC
>TRBV4-1|NA|TRBJ2-3|TRBD2
CASSQEIGRSSTDTQYF
TGCGCCAGCAGCCAAGAGATCGGGAGGTCTAGCACAGATACGCAGTATTTT
>TRBV7-2|NA|TRBJ2-1|NA
CASSLDRNNEQFF
TGTGCCAGCAGCTTAGATCGTAACAATGAGCAGTTCTTC
>TRBV5-1|NA|TRBJ2-2|NA
CASSLQGAGATGELFF
TGCGCCAGCAGCTTGCAGGGGGCGGGGGCCACCGGGGAGCTGTTTTTT
>TRBV2|NA|TRBJ2-5|TRBD2
CASSDRGGETQYF
TGTGCCAGCAGTGATCGGGGGGGAGAGACCCAGTACTTC
>TRBV10-3|NA|TRBJ1-5|TRBD1
CAISERQGAGNQPQHF
TGTGCCATCAGTGAGAGACAGGGGGCTGGGAATCAGCCCCAGCATTTT
>TRBV3-1/TRBV3-2|NA|TRBJ1-5|TRBD1
CASSQGGQGAGNQPQHF
TGTGCCAGCAGCCAAGGAGGGCAGGGGGCAGGCAATCAGCCCCAGCATTTT
>TRBV19|NA|TRBJ1-2|NA
CASSIGDSYGYTF
TGTGCCAGTAGTATCGGGGATAGCTATGGCTACACCTTC